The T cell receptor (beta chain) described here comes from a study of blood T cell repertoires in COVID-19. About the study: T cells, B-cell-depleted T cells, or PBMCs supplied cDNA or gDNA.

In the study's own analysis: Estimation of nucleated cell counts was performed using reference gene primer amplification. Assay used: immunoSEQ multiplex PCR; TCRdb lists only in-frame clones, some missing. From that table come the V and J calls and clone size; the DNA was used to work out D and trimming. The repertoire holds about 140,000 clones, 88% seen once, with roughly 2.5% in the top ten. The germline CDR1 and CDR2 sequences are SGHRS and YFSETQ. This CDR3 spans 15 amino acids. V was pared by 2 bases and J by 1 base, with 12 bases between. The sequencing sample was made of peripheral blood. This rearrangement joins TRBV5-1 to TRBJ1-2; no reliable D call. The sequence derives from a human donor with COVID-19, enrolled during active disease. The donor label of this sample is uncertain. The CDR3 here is CASSLGADINYGYTF. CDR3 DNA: TGCGCCAGCAGCTTAGGAGCCGATATTAACTATGGCTACACCTTC.